This is a list of T cell receptor beta chains from one sample in a study of blood T cell repertoires in COVID-19. This table comes from immunoSEQ multiplex PCR, and its TCRdb copy is limited to in-frame clones, with some not included. This sample has some 74,000 clones, with around 90% found just once. Sequencing was carried out using peripheral blood. These receptors were collected from a man aged 50 or older with active COVID-19. Each CDR3 is given with its conserved first and last residue. D genes are given only for firm matches. Size tells how often a clone was seen (once, few, many) or the class of an expanded clone, and some rows leave it out.

v_call: TRBV27; j_call: TRBJ1-1; d_call: TRBD1; clone_size: -; cdr3_aa: CATRPIDRVEAFF; cdr3_nt: TGTGCCACCCGCCCAATCGACAGGGTTGAAGCTTTCTTT
v_call: TRBV15; j_call: TRBJ2-7; d_call: -; clone_size: -; cdr3_aa: CATSRDRSAYEQYF; cdr3_nt: TGTGCCACCAGCAGAGATCGCAGTGCCTACGAGCAGTACTTC
v_call: TRBV24-1; j_call: TRBJ2-2; d_call: TRBD1; clone_size: -; cdr3_aa: CATSDPRQGLDGELFF; cdr3_nt: TGTGCCACCAGTGACCCCCGACAGGGTCTGGACGGGGAGCTGTTTTTT
v_call: TRBV28; j_call: TRBJ1-1; d_call: -; clone_size: -; cdr3_aa: CASSRGNTEAFF; cdr3_nt: TGTGCCAGCAGTCGAGGGAACACTGAAGCTTTCTTT
v_call: TRBV3-1/TRBV3-2; j_call: TRBJ2-1; d_call: TRBD2; clone_size: once; cdr3_aa: CASSGGPLRGGDNEQFF; cdr3_nt: TGTGCCAGCAGCGGAGGCCCCTTGCGGGGGGGAGACAATGAGCAGTTCTTC
v_call: TRBV5-6; j_call: TRBJ2-7; d_call: TRBD1; clone_size: once; cdr3_aa: CASSSVGTGAYEQYF; cdr3_nt: TGTGCCAGCAGCTCGGTCGGGACAGGGGCGTACGAGCAGTACTTC
v_call: TRBV6-5; j_call: TRBJ1-2; d_call: TRBD1; clone_size: -; cdr3_aa: CASSRRAGGDYGYTF; cdr3_nt: TGTGCCAGCAGTCGCCGAGCAGGGGGCGACTATGGCTACACCTTC
v_call: TRBV24-1; j_call: TRBJ2-2; d_call: TRBD1; clone_size: -; cdr3_aa: CATSDFTRDRAGELFF; cdr3_nt: TGTGCCACCAGTGATTTTACCCGGGACAGAGCCGGGGAGCTGTTTTTT
v_call: TRBV18; j_call: TRBJ2-4; d_call: -; clone_size: -; cdr3_aa: CASSPLEATKNIQYF; cdr3_nt: TGTGCCAGCTCACCACTCGAAGCCACCAAAAACATTCAGTACTTC
v_call: TRBV20-1; j_call: TRBJ2-7; d_call: TRBD1; clone_size: -; cdr3_aa: CSASRGTGIYEQYF; cdr3_nt: TGCAGTGCTAGTCGGGGGACAGGGATCTACGAGCAGTACTTC
v_call: TRBV11-2; j_call: TRBJ1-3; d_call: -; clone_size: few; cdr3_aa: CASSLDRAGNTIYF; cdr3_nt: TGTGCCAGCAGCTTAGACAGGGCTGGAAACACCATATATTTT
v_call: TRBV7-9; j_call: TRBJ1-6; d_call: TRBD1; clone_size: -; cdr3_aa: CASSPQGTNSPLHF; cdr3_nt: TGTGCCAGCAGCCCACAGGGGACTAATTCACCCCTCCACTTT
v_call: TRBV4-2; j_call: TRBJ1-1; d_call: TRBD1; clone_size: few; cdr3_aa: CASRSGTANTEAFF; cdr3_nt: TGTGCCAGCAGATCTGGGACAGCGAACACTGAAGCTTTCTTT
v_call: TRBV28; j_call: TRBJ1-2; d_call: TRBD1; clone_size: -; cdr3_aa: CASSRGQGAKYGYTF; cdr3_nt: TGTGCCAGCAGTAGGGGACAGGGGGCAAAGTATGGCTACACCTTC
v_call: TRBV4-1; j_call: TRBJ2-6; d_call: TRBD2; clone_size: -; cdr3_aa: CASSPTLAGGPSGANVLTF; cdr3_nt: TGCGCCAGCAGCCCCACTTTAGCGGGAGGGCCCTCTGGGGCCAACGTCCTGACTTTC
v_call: TRBV5-1; j_call: TRBJ1-1; d_call: TRBD1; clone_size: -; cdr3_aa: CASSRYGTGDMNTEAFF; cdr3_nt: TGCGCCAGCAGCCGATATGGGACAGGCGACATGAACACTGAAGCTTTCTTT
v_call: TRBV18; j_call: TRBJ1-2; d_call: TRBD1; clone_size: -; cdr3_aa: CASSAGQGYGYTF; cdr3_nt: TGTGCCAGCTCGGCGGGACAGGGATATGGCTACACCTTC
v_call: TRBV2; j_call: TRBJ1-4; d_call: -; clone_size: -; cdr3_aa: CASSEVGATNEKLFF; cdr3_nt: TGTGCCAGCAGTGAAGTAGGAGCAACTAATGAAAAACTGTTTTTT
v_call: TRBV24-1; j_call: TRBJ2-5; d_call: -; clone_size: -; cdr3_aa: CATSVTQDRRETQYF; cdr3_nt: TGTGCCACCAGTGTCACCCAAGACAGGAGAGAGACCCAGTACTTC
v_call: TRBV3-1/TRBV3-2; j_call: TRBJ2-3; d_call: TRBD2; clone_size: -; cdr3_aa: CASSHTSGGEDTQYF; cdr3_nt: TGTGCCAGCAGCCATACTAGCGGGGGGGAAGATACGCAGTATTTT
v_call: TRBV7-2; j_call: TRBJ2-7; d_call: TRBD2; clone_size: -; cdr3_aa: CASSWASGGVYEQYF; cdr3_nt: TGTGCCAGCAGCTGGGCTAGCGGGGGGGTGTACGAGCAGTACTTC
v_call: TRBV7-9; j_call: TRBJ2-1; d_call: -; clone_size: -; cdr3_aa: CASSLVTSNEQFF; cdr3_nt: TGTGCCAGCAGCTTAGTGACTAGCAATGAGCAGTTCTTC
v_call: TRBV19; j_call: TRBJ1-5; d_call: -; clone_size: few; cdr3_aa: CASSIASGVSNQPQHF; cdr3_nt: TGTGCCAGTAGTATAGCCTCAGGGGTTAGCAATCAGCCCCAGCATTTT
v_call: TRBV9; j_call: TRBJ2-1; d_call: TRBD2; clone_size: -; cdr3_aa: CASSVSGTSSYNEQFF; cdr3_nt: TGTGCCAGCAGCGTTTCCGGGACTAGCAGCTACAATGAGCAGTTCTTC
v_call: TRBV25-1; j_call: TRBJ2-3; d_call: -; clone_size: -; cdr3_aa: CASESDQGDTQYF; cdr3_nt: TGTGCCAGCGAATCCGATCAGGGGGATACGCAGTATTTT
v_call: TRBV29-1; j_call: TRBJ2-7; d_call: TRBD1; clone_size: -; cdr3_aa: CSVALQGRTYEQYF; cdr3_nt: TGCAGCGTTGCGTTACAGGGGCGGACCTACGAGCAGTACTTC
v_call: TRBV10-3; j_call: TRBJ1-2; d_call: TRBD1; clone_size: -; cdr3_aa: CAISEPGQGNYGYTF; cdr3_nt: TGTGCCATCAGTGAGCCTGGACAGGGCAACTATGGCTACACCTTC
v_call: TRBV7-8; j_call: TRBJ1-1; d_call: -; clone_size: -; cdr3_aa: CASSLQQGTEAFF; cdr3_nt: TGTGCCAGCAGCCTTCAACAGGGAACTGAAGCTTTCTTT
v_call: TRBV30; j_call: TRBJ1-2; d_call: -; clone_size: -; cdr3_aa: CAWSGDRQYYTF; cdr3_nt: TGTGCCTGGAGTGGAGACAGACAATACTACACCTTC
v_call: TRBV2; j_call: TRBJ2-2; d_call: -; clone_size: -; cdr3_aa: CASSERNSNTGELFF; cdr3_nt: TGTGCCAGCAGTGAACGGAACAGCAACACCGGGGAGCTGTTTTTT
v_call: TRBV6-6; j_call: TRBJ1-2; d_call: -; clone_size: -; cdr3_aa: CASSPGQGNTF; cdr3_nt: TGTGCCAGCAGTCCAGGGCAGGGGAACACCTTC
v_call: TRBV28; j_call: TRBJ1-2; d_call: -; clone_size: -; cdr3_aa: CASSYREYGYTF; cdr3_nt: TGTGCCAGCAGTTACAGGGAATATGGCTACACCTTC
v_call: TRBV29-1; j_call: TRBJ2-1; d_call: TRBD1; clone_size: -; cdr3_aa: CSVEDPGTGMIF; cdr3_nt: TGCAGCGTTGAAGACCCCGGGACAGGGATGATCTTC
v_call: TRBV29-1; j_call: TRBJ2-3; d_call: TRBD2; clone_size: -; cdr3_aa: CSVRLAGSSDTQYF; cdr3_nt: TGCAGCGTTCGGCTAGCGGGATCTTCAGATACGCAGTATTTT
v_call: TRBV7-9; j_call: TRBJ2-1; d_call: -; clone_size: -; cdr3_aa: CASSPAHRDNEQFF; cdr3_nt: TGTGCCAGCAGCCCCGCCCACAGGGACAATGAGCAGTTCTTC
v_call: TRBV7-3; j_call: TRBJ1-6; d_call: TRBD1; clone_size: few; cdr3_aa: CASSLMTGLNSPLHF; cdr3_nt: TGTGCCAGCAGCTTAATGACAGGGTTAAATTCACCCCTCCACTTT
v_call: TRBV19; j_call: TRBJ1-2; d_call: TRBD1; clone_size: -; cdr3_aa: CASRTDRVVDYGYTF; cdr3_nt: TGTGCCAGTAGAACCGACAGGGTTGTGGACTATGGCTACACCTTC
v_call: TRBV6-2/TRBV6-3; j_call: TRBJ2-5; d_call: -; clone_size: -; cdr3_aa: CASSSPVPRETQYF; cdr3_nt: TGTGCCAGCAGTTCGCCGGTCCCGCGGGAGACCCAGTACTTC
v_call: TRBV19; j_call: TRBJ2-7; d_call: -; clone_size: -; cdr3_aa: CASSPRPQGLASEQYF; cdr3_nt: TGTGCCAGTAGTCCCCGACCGCAAGGCCTAGCGAGCGAGCAGTACTTC
v_call: TRBV28; j_call: TRBJ2-5; d_call: TRBD2; clone_size: -; cdr3_aa: CASSSPLAGGLETQYF; cdr3_nt: TGTGCCAGCAGCTCCCCACTAGCGGGGGGGCTGGAGACCCAGTACTTC
v_call: TRBV29-1; j_call: TRBJ1-2; d_call: -; clone_size: -; cdr3_aa: CSVEEGGYGYTF; cdr3_nt: TGCAGCGTTGAAGAAGGCGGCTATGGCTACACCTTC
v_call: TRBV27; j_call: TRBJ2-1; d_call: TRBD2; clone_size: -; cdr3_aa: CASSTRGGGRGEQFF; cdr3_nt: TGTGCCAGCAGCACCCGTGGGGGTGGGAGGGGCGAGCAGTTCTTC
v_call: TRBV6-5; j_call: TRBJ1-1; d_call: TRBD1; clone_size: -; cdr3_aa: CASRGDRLGEAFF; cdr3_nt: TGTGCCAGCAGGGGGGACAGGTTGGGTGAAGCTTTCTTT
v_call: TRBV5-1; j_call: TRBJ2-1; d_call: -; clone_size: -; cdr3_aa: CASSWGVLGQFF; cdr3_nt: TGCGCCAGCAGCTGGGGGGTCTTAGGGCAGTTCTTC
v_call: TRBV18; j_call: TRBJ1-1; d_call: -; clone_size: -; cdr3_aa: CASSPGSNTEAFF; cdr3_nt: TGTGCCAGCTCACCCGGGTCAAACACTGAAGCTTTCTTT